The 27 T cell receptor beta chains listed next were all sequenced from one sample in a study of T cell repertoires in cytomegalovirus infection. These receptors are not linked to any known antigen. In TCRdb, the reads were re-called with MiXCR into one record per CDR3 protein. There are around 750,000 distinct CDR3 sequences in the sample; about 30% occur only once, and around 12% lies in the top ten. The source material was cultured CD8+ T cells from PBMCs, sampled from culture after CMV antigen stimulation. Source of these receptors: a human donor in good health (CMV status not recorded). Some clones in this sample may be carry-over from other donors' samples.

The sample holds a few counts of this clonotype. The rearrangement uses TRBV12-3 or TRBV12-4 and TRBJ1-1; D gene ambiguous. Trimming took 3 bases from V and 8 from J, leaving 13 bases between them. CDR3 size: 13 residues. The CDR3: CASSLMGPREAFF. The CDR3 DNA reads TGTGCCAGCAGTTTGATGGGTCCCCGGGAAGCTTTCTTT.

A note on this clonotype: Just one base apart from a much larger clone, this may be a read error. The chain is built from TRBV7-6 and TRBJ2-7, with D hard to call. In germline, CDR1 is SGHVS, CDR2 FNYEAQ. This CDR3 contains 13 residues. CDR3 coding DNA: TGTACCAGCAGCTTAGGCGGACCAGGCGAGCAGTACTTC. Amino acids: CTSSLGGPGEQYF.

This clonotype was found a few times. This chain joins TRBV19 and TRBJ1-2; D not resolved. Deletions cut 6 bases from V and 1 base from J, with 15 bases between. Germline V gives CDR1 LNHDA, CDR2 SQIVND (reference sequence). The CDR3 contains 15 residues. The CDR3 protein is CASRPILQRNYGYTF. CDR3 bases: TGTGCCAGTAGACCAATCCTACAGCGTAACTATGGCTACACCTTC.

This clonotype was found many times. V gene TRBV7-6 combines with J gene TRBJ2-3, with 9 bases lining up with TRBD1. The CDR3 runs to 19 residues. The germline V gene encodes CDR1 SGHVS and CDR2 FNYEAQ. With 5 bases clipped from V and 4 bases from J, the junction kept 19 bases outside the gene matches. CDR3 bases: TGTGCCAGCAGCCCCCTTGAGCCCGACTTCACAGGGGGCTCAGATACGCAGTATTTT. Protein product: CASSPLEPDFTGGSDTQYF.

The chain recombines TRBV6-5 with TRBJ1-5; D may be TRBD1 (6 bases). The CDR3 loop spans 14 amino acids. Germline loops: CDR1 MNHEY, CDR2 SVGAGI. V lost 8 bases, J lost 0 bases, and 11 bases lay in between. CDR3 coding DNA: TGTGCCAGCTCCGGACAGTCTAGCAATCAGCCCCAGCATTTT. This gives the protein CASSGQSSNQPQHF.

This clonotype was counted ten times or more. V gene TRBV12-3 or TRBV12-4 combines with J gene TRBJ1-5, with D unresolved. This CDR3 has 12 amino acids. Trimming left V 5 bases short and J 6 bases short, with 8 bases between. The CDR3 nucleotides are TGTGCCAGCAGTGGAGGACGTCAGCCCCAGCATTTT. It encodes CASSGGRQPQHF.

The J gene is TRBJ2-5, the V gene TRBV6-6, with D tentatively TRBD2 (6 bases). Germline-derived CDR1 and CDR2 are MNHNY and SVGAGI (reference sequence). CDR3 length equals 16 residues. V was cut by 2 bases and J by 5 bases, with 18 bases left in between. In DNA, the CDR3 is TGTGCCAGCAGTTACCGGAGGGGTCGGGGCGGGGAGACCCAGTACTTC. Amino acids: CASSYRRGRGGETQYF.

This chain uses TRBV2 with TRBJ1-2; TRBD1 matches 9 bases. Germline CDR1 SNHLY, CDR2 FYNNEI. The J segment lost 8 bases and the V segment lost 6 bases, leaving 4 bases of the junction unmatched. The CDR3 is made up of 12 amino acids. CDR3 loop: CASRNRGRGYTF. CDR3 bases: TGTGCCAGCAGGAACAGGGGGCGAGGCTACACCTTC.

This clonotype was recorded a few times. The genes are TRBV6-1 and TRBJ1-5; D possibly corresponds to TRBD1 (6 bases). CDR3 length: 15 amino acids. Germline values: CDR1 MNHNS, CDR2 SASEGT. V was clipped by 2 bases and J by 7 bases, with 15 bases between them. The CDR3 region is CASSEIRTVQQPQHF. Written as DNA, the CDR3 is TGTGCCAGCAGTGAAATCCGGACAGTTCAACAGCCCCAGCATTTT.

The chain uses TRBV2 and TRBJ1-1, with TRBD1 matching 7 bases. The CDR3 totals 16 residues. V lost 6 bases, J lost 4 bases, and 14 bases stayed unmatched. From germline, CDR1 is SNHLY and CDR2 FYNNEI. The CDR3 protein is CASRKALFGQVTEAFF. The CDR3 coding sequence is TGTGCCAGCAGGAAAGCTCTTTTCGGACAGGTCACTGAAGCTTTCTTT.

This rearrangement joins TRBV7-9 to TRBJ2-3, with D perhaps assigned TRBD1 or TRBD2 (5 bases each). Germline V gene data show CDR1 as SEHNR and CDR2 as FQNEAQ (reference sequence). This CDR3 region has 18 residues. The germline V and J ends were trimmed by 1 base and 0 bases, with 17 bases remaining between them. DNA of the CDR3: TGTGCCAGCAGCTTAGGATTTGAGGGGAAACCTAGCACAGATACGCAGTATTTT. Protein sequence: CASSLGFEGKPSTDTQYF.

This clonotype was picked up many times. The rearrangement links TRBV7-6 to TRBJ2-7; either TRBD1 or TRBD2 may fit D (5 bases each). V was clipped by 0 bases and J by 3 bases, with 15 bases between them. In germline, CDR1 is SGHVS, CDR2 FNYEAQ. The length of the CDR3 is 16 residues. CDR3 bases: TGTGCCAGCAGCTTAGCGCTGGGGGATCTAGGCTACGAGCAGTACGTC. Protein: CASSLALGDLGYEQYV.

In its sample, this clonotype was seen a few times. The CDR3, as DNA: TGTGCCACCAGCCCCGGGACCGCTTTCTACGAGCAGTACTTC. As protein: CATSPGTAFYEQYF. V is TRBV15 and J is TRBJ2-7; D possibly uses TRBD1 or TRBD2 (5 bases each). Deletions cut 5 bases from V and 3 bases from J, with 14 bases between. CDR3 length: 14 residues. Germline V CDR1 and CDR2: LNHNV, YYDKDF (reference sequence). The full variable domain, in which reference TRBV15 and TRBJ2-7 provide the parts outside the CDR3, is DAMVIQNPRYQVTQFGKPVTLSCSQTLNHNVMYWYQQKSSQAPKLLFHYYDKDFNNEADTPDNFQSRRPNTSFCFLDIRSPGLGDTAMYLCATSPGTAFYEQYFGPGTRLTVT.

The chain employs TRBV7-9 and TRBJ2-5, with D unclear. V lost 5 bases, J lost 0 bases, and 10 bases lay in between. The CDR3 runs to 14 residues. Germline-derived CDR1 and CDR2 are SEHNR and FQNEAQ (reference sequence). This CDR3 reads CASSPEADQETQYF. In nucleotides, the CDR3 is TGTGCCAGCAGCCCAGAGGCAGACCAAGAGACCCAGTACTTC.

This clonotype was observed a handful of times. The rearrangement joins TRBV6-6 to TRBJ2-7; TRBD1 might be the D (6 bases). Between the trimmed V and J ends, which lost 6 bases and 3 bases, there was a span of 15 bases. The germline CDR1 and CDR2 sequences are MNHNY and SVGAGI (reference sequence). The CDR3 has 14 amino acids. In DNA, the CDR3 is TGTGCCAGCAGGCCTTTCTGGGACAACTACGAGCAGTACGTC. Residues: CASRPFWDNYEQYV.

This clonotype has just a few counts. The V gene is TRBV7-4, the J gene TRBJ1-4; D remains unclear. The length of the CDR3 is 17 residues. Germline values: CDR1 SGHVT, CDR2 SQSDAQ. V gave up 5 bases and J gave up 5 bases, with 21 bases separating them. In DNA, the CDR3 is TGTGCCAGCAGCCCCCAGATGATTAGACGCTTCAATGAAAAACTGTTTTTT. Its protein is CASSPQMIRRFNEKLFF.

The chain employs TRBV6-5 and TRBJ2-1; 7 bases align to TRBD2. CDR1 MNHEY and CDR2 SVGAGI come from the germline V gene. The junction had 11 bases not matched to a gene; V was cut back by 2 bases and J by 4 bases. The CDR3 has 17 amino acids. As DNA, the CDR3 is TGTGCCAGCAGTTACGGTCTAGCGGCCAGTTTTTACAATGAGCAGTTCTTC. It specifies CASSYGLAASFYNEQFF.

The chain links TRBV19 to TRBJ2-7; TRBD1 matches 8 bases. V was pared by 8 bases and J by 2 bases, with 2 bases of the junction left unmatched. The CDR3 has 12 residues. The germline gives CDR1 LNHDA, CDR2 SQIVND (reference sequence). The CDR3 DNA reads as TGTGCCAGTGGGACAGGTCCCTACGAGCAGTACTTC. Residues: CASGTGPYEQYF.

This clonotype was counted ten times or more. The J gene is TRBJ2-7, the V gene TRBV7-6; TRBD2 agrees at 14 bases. Germline values: CDR1 SGHVS, CDR2 FNYEAQ. The V and J ends lost 5 bases and 5 bases, in that order; junction bases with no gene match: 5. The CDR3 sequence is 15 residues long. The CDR3 nucleotides read TGTGCCAGCAGCCAGACTAGCGGGGGGGTGGACGAGCAGTACTTC. Its protein is CASSQTSGGVDEQYF.

The genes are TRBV6-1 and TRBJ2-7; D unclear. V was cut by 3 bases and J by 2 bases, with 8 bases left in between. CDR1 is MNHNS and CDR2 is SASEGT in the germline V gene. This CDR3 contains 13 residues. The CDR3 protein is CASSDGATYEQYV. CDR3 in DNA: TGTGCCAGCAGTGATGGCGCCACCTACGAGCAGTACGTC.

This chain links TRBV27 with TRBJ2-7, with D unresolved. The V end was cut by 6 bases, the J end by 3 bases, with 12 bases between. The CDR3 has 13 amino acids. Germline-derived CDR1 and CDR2 are MNHEY and SMNVEV (reference sequence). The CDR3 loop is CASSAGPIYEQYV. The CDR3 nucleotides are TGTGCCAGCAGCGCCGGACCGATCTACGAGCAGTACGTC.

The chain carries TRBV7-9 and TRBJ2-5, with a tentative D call TRBD1 (5 bases). The V end was cut by 5 bases, the J end by 5 bases, with 15 bases between. CDR1 and CDR2 (germline): SEHNR, FQNEAQ (reference sequence). The CDR3 spans 14 residues. CDR3 residues: CASSRLQGEETQYF. Here the CDR3 DNA reads TGTGCCAGCAGCCGCCTTCAGGGCGAGGAGACCCAGTACTTC. The full variable domain, in which reference TRBV7-9 and TRBJ2-5 provide the parts outside the CDR3, is DTGVSQNPRHKITKRGQNVTFRCDPISEHNRLYWYRQTLGQGPEFLTYFQNEAQLEKSRLLSDRFSAERPKGSFSTLEIQRTEQGDSAMYLCASSRLQGEETQYFGPGTRLLVL.

The J gene is TRBJ2-1, the V gene TRBV19; 10 positions agree with TRBD2. The CDR3 is 15 residues long. Germline assignment: CDR1 LNHDA and CDR2 SQIVND (reference sequence). Germline trimming cut 5 bases from V and 7 bases from J; bases unmatched to any gene: 8. The CDR3 bases are TGTGCCAGTAGTTTTCTAGCGGGGGAGTTGAATGAGCAGTTCTTC. Protein product: CASSFLAGELNEQFF.

A few counts support this clonotype. The genes are TRBV27 and TRBJ1-1, with D possibly TRBD1 on 5 matching bases. The V gene's germline CDR1 is MNHEY and CDR2 SMNVEV (reference sequence). This CDR3 has 15 residues. V lost 7 bases and J lost 2, with 17 bases in between. CDR3 residues: CASTPIGGVNTEAFF. CDR3 coding DNA: TGTGCCAGCACTCCAATCGGGGGGGTCAACACTGAAGCTTTCTTT.

This clonotype has only one observation. One junction end disagrees with the germline gene, perhaps due to a read error. The V gene is TRBV7-9, the J gene TRBJ1-4; D ambiguous. In germline, CDR1 is SEHNR, CDR2 FQNEAQ (reference sequence). The CDR3 spans 17 residues. The CDR3: CASTAPLREATKEKLFF. The CDR3 DNA follows: TGTGCCAGCACCGCTCCCCTGAGGGAAGCAACTAAGGAAAAACTGTTTTTT.

Regarding this clonotype: The junction departs from the called germline gene at one end, perhaps through a read error. The chain is built from TRBV19 and TRBJ1-1; D unclear. This CDR3 is 13 amino acids long. Per germline, CDR1 LNHDA and CDR2 SQIVND (reference sequence). CDR3 region: CASTAGLNNEAFF. The CDR3 DNA is TGTGCCAGTACGGCGGGATTGAACAATGAAGCTTTCTTT.

The chain joins TRBV10-3 to TRBJ2-5; TRBD2 is a possible D gene (7 bases). Germline CDR1 is ENHRY and CDR2 is SYGVKD. Trimming pared 7 bases from V and 1 base from J, leaving 16 bases between. The CDR3 runs to 15 residues. In nucleotides, the CDR3 is TGTGCCATCAAAGGGGAGGGACAACTCCAAGAGACCCAGTACTTC. It specifies CAIKGEGQLQETQYF.